The clone carrying this TCR beta chain was observed a few times. Its antigen is currently unknown. All of the isolated RNA was reverse transcribed, so expressed TCRB transcripts were sequenced. The data were produced by immunoSEQ multiplex PCR, yet TCRdb's version contains in-frame clones alone and is incomplete. Of a few hundred thousand clones in the sample, more than 15% were seen once. These data are taken from a study of beta chain features in type 1 diabetes. Overall study: Summed over all samples, the examined sorted cells came to 85 million to 140 million.

Study-wide findings and caveats: The cDNA sequencing approach could over-represent high-TCR-expressing cells. A pattern of fewer insertions and more deletions at VDJ junctions was seen in type 1 diabetes patients. The influence of HLA type on TCRB rearrangement stayed undetermined. When Type 1 diabetes patients were examined, their TCRB CDR3s proved moderately but significantly shorter in all four CD4+ subsets.

Sequenced input: naive CD4+ T cells from blood. The origin of this receptor is a young man with type 1 diabetes.

In DNA form, the CDR3 reads TGTGCCAGCAGCTTGTTTGATGAGCAGTTCTTC. Residues: CASSLFDEQFF. This sequence joins TRBV11-2 and TRBJ2-1; D not resolved. From germline, CDR1 is SGHAT and CDR2 FQNNGV. This CDR3 has 11 residues. V gave up 3 bases and J gave up 8 bases, with 5 bases separating them. Drawing the rest from reference TRBV11-2 and TRBJ2-1, the complete variable domain is EAGVAQSPRYKIIEKRQSVAFWCNPISGHATLYWYQQILGQGPKLLIQFQNNGVVDDSQLPKDRFSAERLKGVDSTLKIQPAKLEDSAVYLCASSLFDEQFFGPGTRLTVL.